The rows below give T cell receptor beta chains drawn from one sample of a study of blood T cell repertoires in COVID-19. Libraries were prepared by immunoSEQ multiplex PCR; TCRdb keeps only in-frame clonotypes and omits some of them. The profile covers approximately 210,000 clones, with 82% appearing a single time and 3.6% taken by the ten largest. Sequenced input: peripheral blood. These TCRs come from a woman aged 80 or over with acute or convalescent COVID-19. The CDR3 runs from the conserved cysteine through the conserved F or W. D genes are given only for firm matches. Clone size is shown for a subset of rows, as once, few, many or a class of expanded clone.

TRBJ1-6 | once | TRBD1 | TRBV6-4 | CASSKDRDRDNSPLHF | TGTGCCAGCAGTAAAGACCGGGACAGAGATAATTCACCCCTCCACTTT
TRBJ2-2 | . | TRBD2 | TRBV27 | CASSLSGGLNTGELFF | TGTGCCAGCAGTTTGAGCGGGGGCCTGAACACCGGGGAGCTGTTTTTT
TRBJ2-2 | few | TRBD2 | TRBV5-4 | CASSPGTSGTGELFF | TGTGCCAGCAGCCCGGGGACTAGCGGTACCGGGGAGCTGTTTTTT
TRBJ2-7 | once | TRBD1 | TRBV6-5 | CASSYLGQGVIYEQYF | TGTGCCAGCAGTTACCTTGGACAGGGGGTGATCTACGAGCAGTACTTC
TRBJ2-7 | . | TRBD2 | TRBV5-1 | CASSWGTGGSYEQYF | TGCGCCAGCAGCTGGGGAACCGGGGGGAGCTACGAGCAGTACTTC
TRBJ2-5 | . | TRBD1 | TRBV29-1 | CSTRRDRQETQYF | TGCAGCACCCGCCGGGACAGACAAGAGACCCAGTACTTC
TRBJ2-5 | . | TRBD2 | TRBV3-1/TRBV3-2 | CASSQVMIAGETQYF | TGTGCCAGCAGCCAAGTTATGATAGCGGGTGAGACCCAGTACTTC
TRBJ1-2 | . | . | TRBV28 | CASSLEGGNYGYTF | TGTGCCAGCAGTTTAGAGGGCGGGAACTATGGCTACACCTTC
TRBJ1-1 | . | . | TRBV10-3 | CAMKAEVSTEAFF | TGTGCCATGAAGGCGGAAGTGAGCACTGAAGCTTTCTTT
TRBJ2-3 | . | TRBD2 | TRBV3-1/TRBV3-2 | CASSQAGGPEYTQYF | TGTGCCAGCAGCCAAGCGGGGGGGCCTGAATATACGCAGTATTTT
TRBJ1-1 | . | . | TRBV11-3 | CASSLLGTMNTEAFF | TGTGCCAGCAGCTTACTGGGTACTATGAACACTGAAGCTTTCTTT
TRBJ2-7 | once | . | TRBV7-9 | CASSSSSYEQYF | TGTGCCAGCAGCTCGAGCTCCTACGAGCAGTACTTC
TRBJ2-1 | . | . | TRBV9 | CASSVAGVNEQFF | TGTGCCAGCAGCGTCGCAGGGGTCAATGAGCAGTTCTTC
TRBJ1-1 | . | TRBD1 | TRBV27 | CASSLRGQNTEAFF | TGTGCCAGCAGTTTAAGGGGGCAGAACACTGAAGCTTTCTTT
TRBJ2-3 | . | . | TRBV7-9 | CASSLVQNTDTQYF | TGTGCCAGCAGCTTAGTACAGAACACAGATACGCAGTATTTT
TRBJ2-5 | once | . | TRBV6-5 | CAGGAGGWETQYF | TGTGCCGGAGGGGCAGGGGGTTGGGAGACCCAGTACTTC
TRBJ2-1 | . | TRBD2 | TRBV15 | CATRPGGAFRNEQFF | TGTGCCACCAGACCGGGGGGTGCCTTCAGGAATGAGCAGTTCTTC
TRBJ2-1 | . | TRBD2 | TRBV9 | CASSPPRGALNEQFF | TGTGCCAGCAGCCCTCCGCGGGGGGCCCTCAATGAGCAGTTCTTC
TRBJ1-1 | . | . | TRBV25-1 | CASKSVTEAFF | TGTGCCAGCAAGTCGGTTACTGAAGCTTTCTTT
TRBJ2-3 | . | . | TRBV7-9 | CASSRRRGFTDTQYF | TGTGCCAGCAGCCGAAGGCGCGGGTTCACAGATACGCAGTATTTT
TRBJ2-3 | . | TRBD2 | TRBV7-2 | CASSLAGIAGTYTDTQYF | TGTGCCAGCAGCTTAGCTGGTATAGCGGGGACTTACACAGATACGCAGTATTTT
TRBJ1-1 | . | . | TRBV7-2 | CASSLDWASGLGAFF | TGTGCCAGCAGCTTAGATTGGGCGTCAGGTCTGGGAGCTTTCTTT
TRBJ2-2 | . | TRBD1 | TRBV5-4 | CASSLDRGAAGELFF | TGTGCCAGCAGCCTGGACAGGGGGGCGGCCGGGGAGCTGTTTTTT
TRBJ2-3 | . | TRBD2 | TRBV7-8 | CASSRETSGVNTQYF | TGTGCCAGCAGCCGAGAGACCAGCGGGGTAAATACGCAGTATTTT
TRBJ1-6 | . | . | TRBV7-6 | CASSLAAGMRNSPLHF | TGTGCCAGCAGCTTAGCGGCAGGGATGCGAAATTCACCCCTCCACTTT
TRBJ2-5 | . | TRBD1 | TRBV5-4 | CASSFTGGGETQYF | TGTGCCAGCAGTTTCACAGGGGGCGGGGAGACCCAGTACTTC
TRBJ2-3 | . | TRBD2 | TRBV6-2/TRBV6-3 | CASSYSLAGAQSTDTQYF | TGTGCCAGCAGTTACTCGCTAGCGGGGGCCCAAAGCACAGATACGCAGTATTTT